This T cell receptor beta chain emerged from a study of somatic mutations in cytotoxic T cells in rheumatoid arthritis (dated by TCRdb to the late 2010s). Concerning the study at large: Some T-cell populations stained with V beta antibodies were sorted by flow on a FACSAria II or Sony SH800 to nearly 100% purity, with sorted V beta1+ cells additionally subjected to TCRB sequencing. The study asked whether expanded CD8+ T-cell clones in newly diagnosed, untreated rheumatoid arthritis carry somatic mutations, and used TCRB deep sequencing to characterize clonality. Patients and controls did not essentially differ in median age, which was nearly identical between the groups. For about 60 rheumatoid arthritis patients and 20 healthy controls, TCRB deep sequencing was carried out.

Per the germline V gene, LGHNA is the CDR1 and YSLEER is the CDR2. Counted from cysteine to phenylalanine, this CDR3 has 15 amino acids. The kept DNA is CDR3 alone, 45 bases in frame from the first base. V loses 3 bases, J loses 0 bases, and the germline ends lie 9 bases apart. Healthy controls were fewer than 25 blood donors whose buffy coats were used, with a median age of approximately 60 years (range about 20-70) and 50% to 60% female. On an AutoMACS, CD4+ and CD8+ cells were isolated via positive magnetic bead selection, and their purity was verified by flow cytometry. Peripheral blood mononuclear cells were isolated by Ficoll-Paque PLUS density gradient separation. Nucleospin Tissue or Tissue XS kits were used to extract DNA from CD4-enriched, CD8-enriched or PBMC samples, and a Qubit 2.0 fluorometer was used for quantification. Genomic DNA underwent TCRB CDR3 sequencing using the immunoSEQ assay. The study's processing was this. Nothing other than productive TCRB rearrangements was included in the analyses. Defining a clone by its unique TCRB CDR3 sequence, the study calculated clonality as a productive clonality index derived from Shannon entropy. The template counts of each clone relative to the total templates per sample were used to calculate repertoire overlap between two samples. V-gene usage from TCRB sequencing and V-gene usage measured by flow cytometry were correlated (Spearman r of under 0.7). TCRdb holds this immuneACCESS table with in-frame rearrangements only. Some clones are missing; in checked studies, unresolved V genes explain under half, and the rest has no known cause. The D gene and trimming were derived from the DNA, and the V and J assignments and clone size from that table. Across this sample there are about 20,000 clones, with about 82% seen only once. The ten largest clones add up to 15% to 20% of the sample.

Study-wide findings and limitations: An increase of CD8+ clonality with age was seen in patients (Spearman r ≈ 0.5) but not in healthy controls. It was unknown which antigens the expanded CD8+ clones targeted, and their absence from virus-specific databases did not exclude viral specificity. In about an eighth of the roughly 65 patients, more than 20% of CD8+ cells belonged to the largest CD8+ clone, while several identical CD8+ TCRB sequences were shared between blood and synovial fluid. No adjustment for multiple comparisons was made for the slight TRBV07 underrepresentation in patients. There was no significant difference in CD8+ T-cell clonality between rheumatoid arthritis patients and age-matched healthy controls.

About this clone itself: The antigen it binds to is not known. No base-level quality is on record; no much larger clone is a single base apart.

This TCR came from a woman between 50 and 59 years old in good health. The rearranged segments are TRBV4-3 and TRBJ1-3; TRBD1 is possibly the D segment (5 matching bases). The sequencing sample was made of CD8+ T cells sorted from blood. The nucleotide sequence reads TGCGCCAGCAGCCAGGGGGGAGGCTCTGGAAACACCATATATTTT. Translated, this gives CASSQGGGSGNTIYF.